These 8 T cell receptor beta chains share one sample of origin, sequenced in a study of identifying expanded T cells in peripheral blood. TCRdb's table, derived via immunoSEQ multiplex PCR, lists solely in-frame clones and lacks some. The table records more than 55,000 clones, around 87% of them present only once. Sequenced sample: blood. These receptors were collected from a person between 18 and 70 years old in good health.

V is TRBV10-1 and J is TRBJ2-7; D call uncertain. V lost 3 bases, J lost 5 bases, and 5 bases lay in between. Germline values: CDR1 WNHNN, CDR2 SYGVQD (reference sequence). The CDR3 is made up of 11 amino acids. The chain's CDR3 is CASSETHEQYF. CDR3 DNA: TGCGCCAGCAGTGAAACCCACGAGCAGTACTTC.

Only a few counts were recorded for this clone. J is TRBJ2-7 and V is TRBV9; D call uncertain. This CDR3 has 13 residues. Germline V gene lookup returns CDR1 SGDLS and CDR2 YYNGEE. With 0 bases removed from V and 3 bases from J, the gap between germline ends came to 7 bases. CDR3 in amino acids: CASSVGANYEQYF. As DNA, the CDR3 is TGTGCCAGCAGCGTAGGGGCCAACTACGAGCAGTACTTC.

The gene calls are TRBV27 and TRBJ1-2; D not certain. Trimming removed 2 bases from V and 5 bases from J, with 9 bases in between. Germline-derived CDR1 and CDR2 are MNHEY and SMNVEV (reference sequence). The CDR3 consists of 13 residues. The CDR3 DNA reads TGTGCCAGCAGTTTAGGGGAGGAGTATGGCTACACCTTC. It yields the protein CASSLGEEYGYTF.

This clone was seen a handful of times. The chain couples TRBV2 to TRBJ1-5, with D possibly being TRBD1 (5 bases). The CDR3 has 13 residues. V dropped 2 bases and J dropped 4 bases, with 6 bases sitting between them. Per the germline V gene, CDR1 is SNHLY and CDR2 is FYNNEI. The CDR3 DNA is TGTGCCAGCAGTGAACAGGGAAATCAGCCCCAGCATTTT. The encoded protein is CASSEQGNQPQHF.

V and J are TRBV4-3 and TRBJ2-6, with D possibly TRBD2 on 5 matching bases. The germline V and J ends were trimmed by 0 bases and 2 bases, with 8 bases remaining between them. Germline loops: CDR1 LGHNA, CDR2 YSLEER. This CDR3 has 16 amino acids. The DNA of the CDR3 is TGCGCCAGCAGCCAAGATCCCGGGGCTGGGGCCAACGTCCTGACTTTC. It encodes CASSQDPGAGANVLTF.

The V call is TRBV7-9, the J call TRBJ1-2; D not resolved. Germline values: CDR1 SEHNR, CDR2 FQNEAQ (reference sequence). The CDR3 length is 14 residues. The germline V and J ends were trimmed by 2 bases and 7 bases, with 14 bases remaining between them. CDR3 amino acids: CASSLSWAAFGYTF. The CDR3 region has the DNA TGTGCCAGCAGCTTATCATGGGCGGCGTTTGGCTACACCTTC.

The rearrangement joins TRBV30 to TRBJ1-1, with D uncertain. Germline lookup yields CDR1 GTSNPN and CDR2 SVGIG (reference sequence). This CDR3 contains 13 residues. V lost 7 bases and J 7 bases, leaving 19 bases between the germline ends. For the CDR3, the DNA is TGTGCCTCACCCGGTAGGGCTCGGAATGAAGCTTTCTTT. Its translation: CASPGRARNEAFF.

This rearrangement joins TRBV7-3 to TRBJ2-5, with 9 bases matching TRBD2. The V gene's germline CDR1 is SGHTA and CDR2 FQGTGA. Losses at the gene ends were 1 base for V and 4 bases for J; bases not matched to a gene: 4. CDR3 length: 15 amino acids. CDR3 sequence: CASSLSGGARETQYF. The CDR3 DNA is TGTGCCAGCAGCTTAAGCGGGGGGGCCAGAGAGACCCAGTACTTC.